The sequence of this T cell receptor (beta chain) was determined in a study of beta chain features in type 1 diabetes. Study-wide background: Researchers looked at approximately 110,000,000 sorted cells across all samples. Study-level results: TCRB CDR3 length was moderately but significantly reduced in all four CD4+ subsets of Type 1 diabetes patients. The question left open here concerned HLA type influencing TCRB rearrangement.

A word on this clone: Its specificity is unknown.

Of the isolated RNA, all was reverse transcribed, and so the sequenced material was expressed TCRB transcripts. Assay used: immunoSEQ multiplex PCR; TCRdb lists only in-frame clones, some missing. In the table there are 850,000 to 900,000 clones, about a sixth of which are singletons. Germline V gene data show CDR1 as LGHNA and CDR2 as YNFKEQ. The CDR3 runs to 18 residues. V lost 4 bases, J lost 3 bases, and 11 bases stayed unmatched. This TCR derives from a young woman in good health. The V and J genes are TRBV4-2 and TRBJ2-7; 14 bases agree with TRBD2. The sample taken for sequencing was naive CD4+ T cells from blood. The CDR3 sequence: CASSRERGLAGVFYEQYF. CDR3 coding DNA: TGTGCCAGCAGCCGGGAAAGGGGACTAGCGGGAGTTTTCTACGAGCAGTACTTC.